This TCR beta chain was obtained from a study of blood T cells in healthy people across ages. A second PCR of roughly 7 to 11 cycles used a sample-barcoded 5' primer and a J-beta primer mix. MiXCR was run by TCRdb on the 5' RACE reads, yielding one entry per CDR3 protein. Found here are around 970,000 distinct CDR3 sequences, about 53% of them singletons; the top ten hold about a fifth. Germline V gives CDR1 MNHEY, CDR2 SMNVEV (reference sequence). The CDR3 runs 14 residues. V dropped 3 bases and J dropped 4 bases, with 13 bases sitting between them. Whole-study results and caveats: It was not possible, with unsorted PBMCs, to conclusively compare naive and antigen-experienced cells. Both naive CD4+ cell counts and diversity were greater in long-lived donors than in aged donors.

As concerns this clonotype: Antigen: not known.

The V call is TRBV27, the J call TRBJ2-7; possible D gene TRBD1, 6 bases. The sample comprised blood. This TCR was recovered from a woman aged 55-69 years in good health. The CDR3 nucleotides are TGTGCCAGCAGTTTCAAGGGACATACATACGAGCAGTACTTC. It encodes CASSFKGHTYEQYF.